This T cell receptor (beta chain) was sequenced in a study of blood T cell repertoires in COVID-19. In germline, CDR1 is LGHNA, CDR2 YSLEER. The CDR3 is made up of 13 amino acids. Deletions cut 4 bases from V and 4 bases from J, with 10 bases between. Only in-frame clones appear in the TCRdb table, and some are missing; sequencing was by immunoSEQ multiplex PCR. The table shows approximately 150,000 clones, with approximately 86% occurring only once. Sample: peripheral blood. The source is a woman of 80 years or more with COVID-19, enrolled during active disease. This chain links TRBV4-3 with TRBJ1-2; D ambiguous. CDR3 DNA sequence: TGCGCCAGCAGCCTGCGGGCCGGCTATGGCTACACCTTC. Encoded protein: CASSLRAGYGYTF.